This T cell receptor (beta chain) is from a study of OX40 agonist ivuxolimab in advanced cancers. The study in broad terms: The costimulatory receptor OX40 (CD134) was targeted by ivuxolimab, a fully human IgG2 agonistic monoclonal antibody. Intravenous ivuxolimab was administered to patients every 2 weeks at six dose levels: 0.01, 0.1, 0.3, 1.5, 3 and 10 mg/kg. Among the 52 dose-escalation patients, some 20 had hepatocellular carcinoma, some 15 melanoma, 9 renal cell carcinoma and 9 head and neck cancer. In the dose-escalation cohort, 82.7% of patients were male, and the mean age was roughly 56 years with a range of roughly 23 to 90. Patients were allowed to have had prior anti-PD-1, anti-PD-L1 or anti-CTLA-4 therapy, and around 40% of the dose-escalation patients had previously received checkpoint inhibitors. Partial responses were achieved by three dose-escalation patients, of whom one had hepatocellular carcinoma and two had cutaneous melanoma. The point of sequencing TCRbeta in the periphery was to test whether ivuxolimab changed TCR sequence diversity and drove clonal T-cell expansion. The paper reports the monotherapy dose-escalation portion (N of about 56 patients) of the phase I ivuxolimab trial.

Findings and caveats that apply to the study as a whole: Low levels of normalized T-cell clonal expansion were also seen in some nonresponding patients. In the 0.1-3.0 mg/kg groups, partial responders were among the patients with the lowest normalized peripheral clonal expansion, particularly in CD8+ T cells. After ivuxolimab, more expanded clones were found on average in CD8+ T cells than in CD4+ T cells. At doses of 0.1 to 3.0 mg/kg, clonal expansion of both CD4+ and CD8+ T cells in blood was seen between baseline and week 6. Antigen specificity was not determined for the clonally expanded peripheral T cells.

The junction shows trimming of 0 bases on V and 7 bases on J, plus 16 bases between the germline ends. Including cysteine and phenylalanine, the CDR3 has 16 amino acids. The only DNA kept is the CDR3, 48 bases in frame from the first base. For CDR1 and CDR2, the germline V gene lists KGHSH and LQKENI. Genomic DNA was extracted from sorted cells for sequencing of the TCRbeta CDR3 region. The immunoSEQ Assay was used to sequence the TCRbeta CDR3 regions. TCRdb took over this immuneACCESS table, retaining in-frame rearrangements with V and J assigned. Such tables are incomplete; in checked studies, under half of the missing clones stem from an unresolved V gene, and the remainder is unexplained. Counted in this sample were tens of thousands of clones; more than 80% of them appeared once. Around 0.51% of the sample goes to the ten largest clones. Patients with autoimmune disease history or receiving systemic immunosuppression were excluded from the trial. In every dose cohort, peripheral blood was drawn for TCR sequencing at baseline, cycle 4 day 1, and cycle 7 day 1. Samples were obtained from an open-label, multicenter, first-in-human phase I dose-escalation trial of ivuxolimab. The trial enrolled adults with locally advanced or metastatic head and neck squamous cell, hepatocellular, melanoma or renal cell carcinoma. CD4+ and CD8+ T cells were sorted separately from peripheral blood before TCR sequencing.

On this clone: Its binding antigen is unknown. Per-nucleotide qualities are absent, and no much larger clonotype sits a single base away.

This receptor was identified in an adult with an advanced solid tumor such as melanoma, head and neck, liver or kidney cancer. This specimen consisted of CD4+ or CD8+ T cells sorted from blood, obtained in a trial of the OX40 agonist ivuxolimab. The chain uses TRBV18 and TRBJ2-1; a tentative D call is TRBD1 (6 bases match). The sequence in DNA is TGTGCCAGCTCACCACCGCGGCAGGGGTCGGGGAATGAGCAGTTCTTC. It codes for CASSPPRQGSGNEQFF.